Shown below are 26 T cell receptor beta chains from a single sample sequenced in a study of blood T cell repertoires in COVID-19. The table came from immunoSEQ multiplex PCR; TCRdb's copy has only in-frame clones and leaves some out. Found here are some 170,000 clones, about 90% of them singletons; the top ten hold roughly 1.2%. Material: PBMCs or T cells enriched from blood (not recorded which). The receptors here all came from a human donor with acute COVID-19. The donor label of this sample is uncertain.

V usage is TRBV5-5 and J usage is TRBJ1-5, with a weak D call TRBD1 (6 bases). Germline V gene sequence: CDR1 SGHKS, CDR2 YYEKEE (reference sequence). V was pared by 3 bases and J by 4 bases, with 8 bases between. This CDR3 is built from 13 residues. The CDR3 DNA sequence: TGTGCCAGCAGCTCAACAGGGAATCAGCCCCAGCATTTT. It is translated as CASSSTGNQPQHF.

This clone showed up just a few times. This rearrangement joins TRBV7-9 to TRBJ1-5, with 8 positions matching TRBD1. J gave up 5 bases and V 5 bases, and 2 bases lay outside the gene matches. Germline values: CDR1 SEHNR, CDR2 FQNEAQ (reference sequence). This CDR3 contains 13 residues. The CDR3 here is CASSLTGDQPQHF. CDR3 bases: TGTGCCAGCAGCCTGACAGGGGATCAGCCCCAGCATTTT. The complete variable domain, with remaining parts taken from reference TRBV7-9 and TRBJ1-5, reads DTGVSQNPRHKITKRGQNVTFRCDPISEHNRLYWYRQTLGQGPEFLTYFQNEAQLEKSRLLSDRFSAERPKGSFSTLEIQRTEQGDSAMYLCASSLTGDQPQHFGDGTRLSIL.

The V call is TRBV5-1, the J call TRBJ2-7, with 7 bases identical to TRBD1. V trimming: 3 bases; J trimming: 4 bases; junction bases outside the gene matches: 10. Germline V gene data show CDR1 as SGHRS and CDR2 as YFSETQ. CDR3 size: 15 residues. CDR3: CASSYGQVVVYEQYF. CDR3 nucleotide sequence: TGCGCCAGCAGCTACGGACAGGTGGTGGTATACGAGCAGTACTTC.

This chain links TRBV7-2 with TRBJ2-7, with 9 bases identical to TRBD1. Per the germline V gene, CDR1 is SGHTA and CDR2 is FQGNSA. There are 15 residues in the CDR3. The junction had 5 bases not matched to a gene; V was cut back by 5 bases and J by 0 bases. CDR3 in amino acids: CASSGTGSRSYEQYF. CDR3 DNA: TGTGCCAGCAGCGGGACAGGGTCCCGCTCCTACGAGCAGTACTTC.

As to this clone: At one end, the junction sequence differs from germline, possibly due to a read error. The chain couples TRBV7-3 to TRBJ2-2; perhaps TRBD2 as D (5 bases). Germline V gene lookup returns CDR1 SGHTA and CDR2 FQGTGA. The CDR3 length is 17 residues. This chain's CDR3 is CASSLTGERLNTGELFF. CDR3 sequence (DNA): TGTGCCAGCAGCCTAACGGGCGAGCGGTTGAACACCGGGGAGCTGTTTTTT.

J is TRBJ1-4 and V is TRBV5-1, with 7 nucleotides matching TRBD1. CDR3 length: 14 amino acids. Germline assignment: CDR1 SGHRS and CDR2 YFSETQ. With 4 bases clipped from V and 4 bases from J, the junction kept 4 bases outside the gene matches. CDR3: CASSLTGFNEKLFF. The CDR3 DNA follows: TGCGCCAGCAGCCTGACAGGGTTTAATGAAAAACTGTTTTTT.

V gene TRBV15 combines with J gene TRBJ2-4; perhaps TRBD2 as D (5 bases). V was cut by 3 bases and J by 11 bases, with 11 bases left in between. The CDR3 consists of 12 residues. Looked up from germline, CDR1 is LNHNV and CDR2 is YYDKDF (reference sequence). The CDR3 DNA reads TGTGCCACCAGCAGTCCGGCGGGCGTTCAGTACTTC. Residues: CATSSPAGVQYF.

This rearrangement joins TRBV6-2 or TRBV6-3 to TRBJ1-5; TRBD1 is a possible D gene (6 bases). The CDR3 consists of 16 residues. CDR1 is MNHEY and CDR2 is SVGEGT in the germline V gene. Trimming shortened V by 6 bases and J by 0 bases, and 15 bases separated the two germline ends. The CDR3 nucleotides read TGTGCCAGCAGCCGTCTCGGGACATTTAGCAATCAGCCCCAGCATTTT. It encodes CASSRLGTFSNQPQHF.

This clone was seen a single time. V and J are TRBV12-5 and TRBJ2-7, with D unresolved. The V end was cut by 3 bases, the J end by 1 base, with 7 bases between. Looked up from germline, CDR1 is LGHNT and CDR2 is FRNRAP. The CDR3 totals 13 residues. In nucleotides, the CDR3 is TGTGCTAGTGGTTTCTACGCGTCCTACGAGCAGTACTTC. Residues: CASGFYASYEQYF.

The chain couples TRBV5-4 to TRBJ1-1; D is perhaps TRBD1 (6 bases). Trimming removed 4 bases at V and 5 bases at J, with 18 bases between. Germline CDR1 reads SGHNT; CDR2 reads YYREEE (reference sequence). This CDR3 contains 15 residues. The CDR3 here is CASSAPQGRRTEAFF. The CDR3 DNA reads as TGTGCCAGCAGCGCTCCACAGGGACGGCGGACTGAAGCTTTCTTT. The variable domain in full, with the rest retrieved from reference TRBV5-4 and TRBJ1-1, is ETGVTQSPTHLIKTRGQQVTLRCSSQSGHNTVSWYQQALGQGPQFIFQYYREEENGRGNFPPRFSGLQFPNYSSELNVNALELDDSALYLCASSAPQGRRTEAFFGQGTRLTVV.

Of note for this clone: At one boundary the junction diverges from the germline segment, which might be a read error. The genes are TRBV2 and TRBJ1-1, with 7 bases identical to TRBD1. This CDR3 is 14 amino acids long. Germline V gene lookup returns CDR1 SNHLY and CDR2 FYNNEI. The DNA of the CDR3 is TGTGCCAGCACTGAACAGGGGATAGACACTGAAGCTTTCTTT. The encoded protein is CASTEQGIDTEAFF.

The chain carries TRBV5-5 and TRBJ1-6, with D possibly being TRBD1 (5 bases). Trimming took off 5 bases at V and 6 bases at J, with 15 bases between the two ends. Germline V gene lookup returns CDR1 SGHKS and CDR2 YYEKEE (reference sequence). The CDR3 extends over 15 amino acids. Here the CDR3 reads CASRNRDSPNSPLHF. CDR3 sequence (DNA): TGTGCCAGCAGGAACCGCGACAGCCCTAATTCACCCCTCCACTTT.

The chain recombines TRBV15 with TRBJ2-1; 9 bases map to TRBD1. Per the germline V gene, CDR1 is LNHNV and CDR2 is YYDKDF (reference sequence). The CDR3 covers 17 residues. J gave up 1 base and V 0 bases, and 4 bases lay outside the gene matches. Here the CDR3 reads CATSRDPGTGSYNEQFF. The CDR3 DNA sequence: TGTGCCACCAGCAGAGATCCAGGGACAGGGTCCTACAATGAGCAGTTCTTC.

This rearrangement joins TRBV5-5 to TRBJ2-7, with a tentative D call TRBD2 (6 bases). V shed 4 bases and J shed 1 base, with 21 bases lying between them. This CDR3 has 17 residues. CDR1 and CDR2 from the germline V gene are SGHKS and YYEKEE (reference sequence). This CDR3 is CASSLTPGTGGSYEQYF. In DNA form, the CDR3 reads TGTGCCAGCAGCCTAACACCCGGGACCGGGGGATCCTACGAGCAGTACTTC.

The chain joins TRBV24-1 to TRBJ2-1; tentatively, D is TRBD2 (6 bases). Germline V gene sequence: CDR1 KGHDR, CDR2 SFDVKD. V lost 3 bases and J lost 7, with 9 bases in between. The CDR3 runs 13 residues. CDR3 residues: CATSDGTLNEQFF. CDR3 sequence (DNA): TGTGCCACCAGTGATGGGACTTTGAATGAGCAGTTCTTC.

The chain is built from TRBV10-3 and TRBJ2-7, with D hard to call. Between the trimmed V and J ends, which lost 0 bases and 2 bases, there was a span of 11 bases. This CDR3 region has 15 residues. The germline V gene encodes CDR1 ENHRY and CDR2 SYGVKD. The CDR3 DNA reads as TGTGCCATCAGTGAGTCGACCCGTGCGGCCTACGAGCAGTACTTC. Amino acid sequence: CAISESTRAAYEQYF.

This chain uses TRBV6-5 with TRBJ1-6; 10 bases agree with TRBD1. V trimming: 8 bases; J trimming: 7 bases; junction bases outside the gene matches: 2. The CDR3 has 13 residues. Per the germline V gene, CDR1 is MNHEY and CDR2 is SVGAGI. CDR3 nucleotides: TGTGCCAGCCGGGACAGGGGAAATTCACCCCTCCACTTT. Encoded protein: CASRDRGNSPLHF.

The V gene is TRBV4-1, the J gene TRBJ1-5; D unclear. Per the germline V gene, CDR1 is MGHRA and CDR2 is YSYEKL. The CDR3 consists of 15 residues. V was cut by 1 base and J by 1 base, with 8 bases left in between. This CDR3 is CASSQAIVSNQPQHF. The CDR3, as DNA: TGCGCCAGCAGCCAAGCAATAGTGAGCAATCAGCCCCAGCATTTT.

The chain employs TRBV12-3 or TRBV12-4 and TRBJ2-5, with a weak D call TRBD1 (5 bases). V gave up 3 bases and J gave up 4 bases, with 9 bases separating them. This CDR3 region has 13 residues. The DNA of the CDR3 is TGTGCCAGCAGTTTCAGGGTCGGAGAGACCCAGTACTTC. Protein sequence: CASSFRVGETQYF.

This rearrangement joins TRBV30 to TRBJ1-3; TRBD1 agrees at 9 bases. The CDR3 length is 15 residues. After removal of 7 bases from V and 0 bases from J, the junction contained 7 bases not matched to a gene. CDR1 is GTSNPN and CDR2 is SVGIG in the germline V gene (reference sequence). CDR3 nucleotides: TGTGCCTTCCCCGGACAGGGGAACTCTGGAAACACCATATATTTT. Its protein is CAFPGQGNSGNTIYF.

V is TRBV5-1 and J is TRBJ2-7; 7 bases are a match to TRBD1. The CDR3 is 14 residues long. After removal of 4 bases from V and 5 bases from J, the junction contained 9 bases not matched to a gene. Germline assignment: CDR1 SGHRS and CDR2 YFSETQ. The CDR3 bases are TGCGCCAGCAGCACCCCGGGACAGTATAACGAGCAGTACTTC. This codes for CASSTPGQYNEQYF.

The CDR3 spells CASSQGGGRNQPQHF. The DNA for the CDR3 is TGCGCCAGCAGCCAAGGGGGGGGGAGAAATCAGCCCCAGCATTTT. The rearrangement joins TRBV4-1 to TRBJ1-5, with D possibly being TRBD1 (5 bases). CDR1 and CDR2 from the germline V gene are MGHRA and YSYEKL. Trimming left V 1 base short and J 4 bases short, with 11 bases between. The CDR3 contains 15 residues.

V and J are TRBV9 and TRBJ2-3; D is uncertain. V dropped 3 bases and J dropped 0 bases, with 14 bases sitting between them. The germline gives CDR1 SGDLS, CDR2 YYNGEE. CDR3 length: 16 amino acids. The DNA of the CDR3 is TGTGCCAGCAGCGCAGCCTTAGCTCCCAGCACAGATACGCAGTATTTT. This codes for CASSAALAPSTDTQYF.

The gene calls are TRBV20-1 and TRBJ1-2; D call uncertain. Deletions cut 5 bases from V and 2 bases from J, with 3 bases between. Germline V gene lookup returns CDR1 DFQATT and CDR2 SNEGSKA (reference sequence). This CDR3 spans 10 amino acids. The CDR3 region has the DNA TGCAGTGCTGCGAACTATGGCTACACCTTC. Translated: CSAANYGYTF.

This clone was observed a few times. The rearrangement uses TRBV5-1 and TRBJ1-5, with D perhaps TRBD1 (5 bases). With 5 bases removed from V and 6 bases from J, the gap between germline ends came to 12 bases. The CDR3 has 13 amino acids. The germline V gene has CDR1 SGHRS and CDR2 YFSETQ. CDR3 nucleotides: TGCGCCAGCAGTGGGGGTAGCGGTCAGCCCCAGCATTTT. Its translation is CASSGGSGQPQHF.

The chain couples TRBV19 to TRBJ1-5; D is undetermined. The CDR3 runs 15 residues. Germline V CDR1 and CDR2: LNHDA, SQIVND (reference sequence). Trimming stripped 1 base from V and 6 bases from J, with 13 bases between. CDR3 residues: CASSIVLRAGQPQHF. CDR3 bases: TGTGCCAGTAGTATAGTGCTGAGGGCTGGTCAGCCCCAGCATTTT.